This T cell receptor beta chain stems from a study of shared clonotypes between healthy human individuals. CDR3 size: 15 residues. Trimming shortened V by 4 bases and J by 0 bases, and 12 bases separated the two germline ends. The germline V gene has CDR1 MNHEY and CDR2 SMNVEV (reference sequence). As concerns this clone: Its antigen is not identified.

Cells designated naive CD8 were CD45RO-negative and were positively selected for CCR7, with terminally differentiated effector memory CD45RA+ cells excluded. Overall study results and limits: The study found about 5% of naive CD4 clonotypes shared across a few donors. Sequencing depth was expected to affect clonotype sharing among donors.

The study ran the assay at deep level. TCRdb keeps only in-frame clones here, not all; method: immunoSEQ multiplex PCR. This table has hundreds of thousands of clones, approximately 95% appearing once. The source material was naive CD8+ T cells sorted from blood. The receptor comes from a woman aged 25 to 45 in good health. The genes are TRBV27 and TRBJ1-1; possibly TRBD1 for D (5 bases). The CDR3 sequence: CASSSTGTLNTEAFF. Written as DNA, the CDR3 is TGTGCCAGCAGTTCCACCGGGACTTTGAACACTGAAGCTTTCTTT.